The 16 T cell receptor beta chains reported below all come from one sample, sequenced in a study of T cells in Graves' hyperthyroidism and ophthalmopathy. The source material, RNA transcripts, was used to amplify TCR beta CDR3 regions. The HTBI primer set was used in a first-round RT-PCR of the TCR CDR3. TCRdb reprocessed the multiplex PCR reads via MiXCR and lists one record per CDR3 protein. The repertoire holds some 510,000 distinct CDR3 sequences, with about a fifth as singletons. Specimen: blood. Source of these receptors: a man aged 18 to 29 with Graves' hyperthyroidism.

This clonotype was recorded many times. This sequence joins TRBV20-1 and TRBJ2-4, with 7 bases lining up with TRBD1. Germline loops: CDR1 DFQATT, CDR2 SNEGSKA (reference sequence). CDR3 length: 15 residues. V shed 0 bases and J 1 base; nucleotides not matched to a gene: 3. DNA for the CDR3: TGCAGTGCTAGAGAGGGCAGGGGGGCCAAAAACATTCAGTACTTC. Translated: CSAREGRGAKNIQYF.

This clonotype has a count of ten or more. Here the CDR3 DNA reads TGTGCCAGCAGTAACCCCCCCCGATTAGAGACCCAGTACTTC. Its protein is CASSNPPRLETQYF. This chain connects TRBV6-5 to TRBJ2-5; D remains unclear. Germline V gives CDR1 MNHEY, CDR2 SVGAGI. The V and J ends lost 5 bases and 4 bases respectively, with 14 bases between them. The CDR3 contains 14 residues.

This clonotype was detected only a few times. This sequence joins TRBV28 and TRBJ2-4; D is unresolved. The CDR3 runs to 15 residues. Per the germline V gene, CDR1 is MDHEN and CDR2 is SYDVKM. V lost 1 base to trimming and J lost 1 base, with 8 bases between them. CDR3 in DNA: TGTGCCAGCAGTTTATACGCCAGGGCCAAAAACATTCAGTACTTC. This gives the protein CASSLYARAKNIQYF. Full variable domain (rest looked up from reference TRBV28 and TRBJ2-4): DVKVTQSSRYLVKRTGEKVFLECVQDMDHENMFWYRQDPGLGLRLIYFSYDVKMKEKGDIPEGYSVSREKKERFSLILESASTNQTSMYLCASSLYARAKNIQYFGAGTRLSVL.

This clonotype was seen ten or more times. The genes are TRBV13 and TRBJ2-7; D not certain. The CDR3 runs 12 residues. V was pared by 5 bases and J by 9 bases, with 14 bases between. Germline lookup yields CDR1 PRHDT and CDR2 FYEKMQ (reference sequence). The CDR3 loop is CASSPLGSRQYF. In nucleotides, the CDR3 is TGTGCCAGCAGCCCCCTAGGCTCCAGGCAGTACTTC.

The chain combines TRBV6-5 with TRBJ1-2; TRBD1 matches 7 bases. Germline V lookup: CDR1 MNHEY, CDR2 SVGAGI. The CDR3 contains 16 residues. J was trimmed by 6 bases and V by 0 bases; bases with no gene match: 10. Here the CDR3 DNA reads TGTGCCAGCAGTTACTCGATTTCGCAGGGGGACGATGGCTACACCTTC. This gives the protein CASSYSISQGDDGYTF.

This clonotype was counted ten times or more. This chain joins TRBV6-1 and TRBJ1-1; perhaps TRBD1 as D (5 bases). Germline CDR1 is MNHNS and CDR2 is SASEGT. This CDR3 contains 12 residues. V lost 7 bases and J lost 6, with 12 bases in between. The CDR3 region has the DNA TGTGCCAGCAATGGGCCGGGACCTGAAGCTTTCTTT. Amino acids: CASNGPGPEAFF.

This clonotype turned up a few times. V and J are TRBV3-1 and TRBJ1-1; no clear D gene. The length of the CDR3 is 14 residues. Germline V lookup: CDR1 LGHDT, CDR2 YNNKEL (reference sequence). V shed 0 bases and J shed 1 base, with 6 bases lying between them. DNA of the CDR3: TGTGCCAGCAGCCAAGATTGGCCGAACACTGAAGCTTTCTTT. Translating gives CASSQDWPNTEAFF.

There are a few counts of this clonotype. V is TRBV12-3 or TRBV12-4 and J is TRBJ2-2; D uncertain. V was cut by 8 bases and J by 4 bases, with 11 bases left in between. This CDR3 is 13 amino acids long. The CDR3 nucleotides read TGTGCCAGCCGAAAGGAGATCACCGGGGAGCTGTTTTTT. Its protein is CASRKEITGELFF.

This clonotype has at least ten counts. The chain links TRBV2 to TRBJ2-5; D remains ambiguous. This CDR3 comprises 12 residues. Germline V gives CDR1 SNHLY, CDR2 FYNNEI. V shed 4 bases and J shed 3 bases, with 6 bases lying between them. The DNA of the CDR3 is TGTGCCAGCAGTGTCCCAGAAGAGACCCAGTACTTC. Its translation: CASSVPEETQYF.

This clonotype has at least ten counts. The chain recombines TRBV12-3 or TRBV12-4 with TRBJ1-2; D not resolved. The ends were cut back, 4 bases at V and 8 bases at J, with 11 bases in the middle. There are 12 residues in the CDR3. The CDR3 DNA follows: TGTGCCAGCAGTTCCGTTCCGGGCGGCTACACCTTC. It encodes CASSSVPGGYTF.

This clonotype was observed at least ten times. The chain has TRBV6-2 or TRBV6-3 and TRBJ2-7; D is uncertain. Trimming pared 9 bases from V and 3 bases from J, leaving 12 bases between. Germline loops: CDR1 MNHEY, CDR2 SVGEGT. This CDR3 spans 12 amino acids. CDR3 loop: CASQGRNYEQYF. The DNA for the CDR3 is TGTGCCAGTCAAGGGCGGAACTACGAGCAGTACTTC.

In its sample, this clonotype was seen many times. The J gene is TRBJ2-7, the V gene TRBV6-1, with 10 bases fitting TRBD1. V lost 4 bases to trimming and J lost 5 bases; unmatched junction nucleotides: 8. CDR3 length: 15 amino acids. Germline CDR1 MNHNS, CDR2 SASEGT. CDR3 DNA: TGTGCCAGCAGTGTCGTTGAGACAGGGGGCCACGAGCAGTACTTC. This sequence encodes CASSVVETGGHEQYF.

This clonotype was picked up many times. The chain is built from TRBV7-9 and TRBJ1-1; D is perhaps TRBD1 (6 bases). Germline CDR1 SEHNR, CDR2 FQNEAQ (reference sequence). The CDR3 length is 13 residues. The V end was cut by 6 bases, the J end by 8 bases, with 16 bases between. Here the CDR3 DNA reads TGTGCCAGCAGGGCAACAGGGTTAACGGAAGCTTTCTTT. This translates into CASRATGLTEAFF.

This clonotype came up many times. The chain combines TRBV28 with TRBJ1-1, with 8 bases matching TRBD1. After removal of 6 bases from V and 0 bases from J, the junction contained 12 bases not matched to a gene. The CDR3 runs to 17 residues. CDR1 is MDHEN, CDR2 SYDVKM, per germline. Written as DNA, the CDR3 is TGTGCCAGCAGCCCCCCCGCCGGGACAGGCATGAACACTGAAGCTTTCTTT. It translates to CASSPPAGTGMNTEAFF. Filled out from reference TRBV28 and TRBJ1-1, the complete variable domain reads DVKVTQSSRYLVKRTGEKVFLECVQDMDHENMFWYRQDPGLGLRLIYFSYDVKMKEKGDIPEGYSVSREKKERFSLILESASTNQTSMYLCASSPPAGTGMNTEAFFGQGTRLTVV.

This clonotype occurred a few times. J is TRBJ2-2 and V is TRBV9; a possible D gene is TRBD2 (6 bases). The germline V and J ends were trimmed by 0 bases and 7 bases, with 10 bases remaining between them. CDR3 length: 14 amino acids. The germline V gene has CDR1 SGDLS and CDR2 YYNGEE. The CDR3 DNA follows: TGTGCCAGCAGCGTAGGTAGTAGCGGCGGGGAGCTGTTTTTT. This gives the protein CASSVGSSGGELFF.

The rearrangement links TRBV11-2 to TRBJ1-1; tentative D call: TRBD1 (6 bases). Germline V gene sequence: CDR1 SGHAT, CDR2 FQNNGV. The CDR3 is made up of 14 amino acids. The V end lost 1 base, the J end lost 4 bases, and 10 bases lay between the germline ends. CDR3 in DNA: TGTGCCAGCAGCTTAGGTTGGGGGGCCACTGAAGCTTTCTTT. It is translated as CASSLGWGATEAFF.